This TCR beta chain was profiled in a study of response to subunit inactivated influenza vaccine. Whole-study results and caveats: Every seasonal influenza vaccination brings in few new T cells, the authors suggested.

This CDR3 has 14 amino acids. Germline CDR1 SGHRS, CDR2 YFSETQ. Trimming removed 0 bases from V and 5 bases from J, with 11 bases in between. This clonotype was seen many times. Its antigen is unknown. TCRdb re-derived calls from the RT-PCR reads in MiXCR, one entry per CDR3 protein. The profile shows over 650,000 distinct CDR3 sequences, roughly 20% of them singletons. This chain links TRBV5-1 with TRBJ1-1, with D unclear. The receptor was derived from a man aged 50 to 60 who received an inactivated influenza vaccine. Sequenced here: PBMCs from blood, sampled around 5 days after vaccination. The chain's CDR3 is CASSLVWTGTEAFF. Here the CDR3 DNA reads TGCGCCAGCAGCTTGGTGTGGACGGGAACTGAAGCTTTCTTT.